Listed here are 16 T cell receptor beta chains from one sample, sequenced in a study of shared clonotypes between healthy human individuals (TCRdb year 2020). Libraries were constructed by the immunoSEQ multiplex PCR assay. As stored in TCRdb, this immuneACCESS dataset retains in-frame rearrangements with V and J assigned. A fraction of the clones does not appear; measured against another copy, unresolved V genes explain less than half of the discrepancy, and the remainder lacks a known reason. This sample is represented by some 2,000,000 clones; 95% of them were singletons. More than 0.1% of the sample comes from the top ten. Sample: naive CD4+ T cells sorted from blood. In the paper's terms, the cell subset or site label means: CD45RA+ positively selected. The receptors here all came from a man between 18 and 29 years old in good health.

The rearrangement joins TRBV7-9 to TRBJ2-7; 10 bases match TRBD2. The CDR3 has 16 residues. Germline trimming cut 5 bases from V and 4 bases from J; bases unmatched to any gene: 11. Germline-derived CDR1 and CDR2 are SEHNR and FQNEAQ (reference sequence). CDR3 protein: CASSLGTSVGEYEQYF. CDR3 DNA sequence: TGTGCCAGCAGCCTCGGGACTAGCGTGGGGGAATACGAGCAGTACTTC.

V gene TRBV5-1 combines with J gene TRBJ2-4, with D tentatively TRBD2 (5 bases). The germline V and J ends were trimmed by 4 bases and 8 bases, with 19 bases remaining between them. Germline-derived CDR1 and CDR2 are SGHRS and YFSETQ. This CDR3 contains 15 residues. CDR3 DNA sequence: TGCGCCAGCAGCGCCGCAGGTCTGTTCGGGGACATTCAGTACTTC. It codes for CASSAAGLFGDIQYF.

The chain carries TRBV5-6 and TRBJ2-7; 11 bases are a match to TRBD1. V shed 4 bases, J shed 6 bases, and the junction held 6 bases outside the gene matches. Germline V gene lookup returns CDR1 SGHDT and CDR2 YYEEEE. The CDR3 extends over 14 amino acids. CDR3 sequence (DNA): TGTGCCAGCAGCCTGGGGACAGGGGGACGCGAGCAGTACTTC. This translates into CASSLGTGGREQYF.

The genes are TRBV28 and TRBJ1-6; D gene ambiguous. The CDR3 loop spans 13 amino acids. V was trimmed by 8 bases and J by 6 bases, leaving 11 bases between them. Germline loops: CDR1 MDHEN, CDR2 SYDVKM. CDR3 nucleotides: TGTGCCAGCCCTAACTACCTTAATTCACCCCTCCACTTT. As protein: CASPNYLNSPLHF.

Worth noting for this clone: The sample contains more than one DNA sequence encoding this CDR3. This chain joins TRBV7-2 and TRBJ2-1; 14 bases agree with TRBD2. CDR1 is SGHTA and CDR2 is FQGNSA in the germline V gene. There are 15 residues in the CDR3. The J segment lost 8 bases and the V segment lost 0 bases, leaving 0 bases of the junction unmatched. DNA for the CDR3: TGTGCCAGCAGCTTAGCGGGACTAGCGGGAGATGAGCAGTTCTTC. It specifies CASSLAGLAGDEQFF.

This chain connects TRBV28 to TRBJ2-4; TRBD2 matches 8 bases. The CDR3 has 15 amino acids. J gave up 7 bases and V 5 bases, and 10 bases lay outside the gene matches. Germline lookup yields CDR1 MDHEN and CDR2 SYDVKM. CDR3 sequence reads: CASSPTGGGGNIQYF. The CDR3 DNA reads TGTGCCAGCAGTCCCACCGGGGGCGGGGGGAACATTCAGTACTTC.

The chain couples TRBV2 to TRBJ1-4; D is undetermined. CDR1 and CDR2 from the germline V gene are SNHLY and FYNNEI. The V and J ends lost 8 bases and 5 bases respectively, with 15 bases between them. CDR3 length: 14 amino acids. Here the CDR3 reads CASGRSSWNEKLFF. In DNA form, the CDR3 reads TGTGCCAGCGGGCGGTCCTCTTGGAATGAAAAACTGTTTTTT. Filled out from reference TRBV2 and TRBJ1-4, the complete variable domain reads EPEVTQTPSHQVTQMGQEVILRCVPISNHLYFYWYRQILGQKVEFLVSFYNNEISEKSEIFDDQFSVERPDGSNFTLKIRSTKLEDSAMYFCASGRSSWNEKLFFGSGTQLSVL.

V usage is TRBV11-2 and J usage is TRBJ1-6, with D unresolved. The CDR3 consists of 14 residues. Germline V CDR1 and CDR2: SGHAT, FQNNGV. The V gene lost 5 bases and the J gene lost 13 bases, with 18 bases spanning the gap. Here the CDR3 DNA reads TGTGCCAGCAGCCTAAGTGACCCCCTCCGGCCCCTCCACTTT. Encoded protein: CASSLSDPLRPLHF.

The chain links TRBV27 to TRBJ1-4; unclear D gene. Per germline, CDR1 MNHEY and CDR2 SMNVEV (reference sequence). The CDR3 loop spans 14 amino acids. V lost 5 bases and J lost 3, with 10 bases in between. CDR3 nucleotide sequence: TGTGCCAGCAGTCCCAGGCCTTCTAATGAAAAACTGTTTTTT. It translates to CASSPRPSNEKLFF. The full variable domain, in which reference TRBV27 and TRBJ1-4 provide the parts outside the CDR3, is EAQVTQNPRYLITVTGKKLTVTCSQNMNHEYMSWYRQDPGLGLRQIYYSMNVEVTDKGDVPEGYKVSRKEKRNFPLILESPSPNQTSLYFCASSPRPSNEKLFFGSGTQLSVL.

The gene calls are TRBV28 and TRBJ2-5, with TRBD1 matching 9 bases. CDR3 length: 15 amino acids. Germline V CDR1 and CDR2: MDHEN, SYDVKM. V was pared by 7 bases and J by 5 bases, with 11 bases of the junction left unmatched. CDR3 residues: CASIRGTGSWETQYF. The CDR3 coding sequence is TGTGCCAGCATTAGGGGGACAGGGTCATGGGAGACCCAGTACTTC.

The chain carries TRBV5-1 and TRBJ2-5; D may correspond to TRBD1 or TRBD2 (5 bases each). CDR1 and CDR2 from the germline V gene are SGHRS and YFSETQ. CDR3 length equals 13 residues. With 6 bases removed from V and 1 base from J, the gap between germline ends came to 10 bases. CDR3 protein: CASNRDGQETQYF. CDR3 coding DNA: TGCGCCAGCAATAGGGACGGCCAAGAGACCCAGTACTTC. Complete variable domain (other parts from reference TRBV5-1 and TRBJ2-5): KAGVTQTPRYLIKTRGQQVTLSCSPISGHRSVSWYQQTPGQGLQFLFEYFSETQRNKGNFPGRFSGRQFSNSRSEMNVSTLELGDSALYLCASNRDGQETQYFGPGTRLLVL.

This sequence joins TRBV7-9 and TRBJ2-7, with a weak D call TRBD1 (5 bases). The CDR3 has 12 amino acids. Germline values: CDR1 SEHNR, CDR2 FQNEAQ (reference sequence). The ends were cut back, 1 base at V and 6 bases at J, with 7 bases in the middle. CDR3 nucleotides: TGTGCCAGCAGCTTAGAGGGGCCCGAGCAGTACTTC. It translates to CASSLEGPEQYF.

J is TRBJ2-7 and V is TRBV21-1; TRBD1 is taken as the D call from the table, unchecked against the DNA. TRBV21-1 is annotated as a pseudogene. The CDR3 is 17 residues long. The CDR3 DNA sequence: TGTGCCAGCAGCAAAAGAGGTTCCGGGACAGCCTCCTACGAGCAGTACTTC. Protein: CASSKRGSGTASYEQYF.

The genes are TRBV28 and TRBJ1-1; no definite D call. The V and J ends lost 1 base and 8 bases respectively, with 5 bases between them. CDR1 is MDHEN, CDR2 SYDVKM, per germline. The CDR3 extends over 11 amino acids. This CDR3 reads CASSLFLEAFF. As DNA, the CDR3 is TGTGCCAGCAGTTTATTCCTGGAAGCTTTCTTT.

The genes are TRBV2 and TRBJ1-5; no firm D call. V shed 8 bases and J shed 1 base, with 12 bases lying between them. This CDR3 comprises 14 residues. Per the germline V gene, CDR1 is SNHLY and CDR2 is FYNNEI. CDR3 loop: CASEKVISNQPQHF. CDR3 nucleotide sequence: TGTGCCAGCGAAAAGGTCATAAGCAATCAGCCCCAGCATTTT.

This chain joins TRBV13 and TRBJ2-7, with TRBD1 as a possible D gene (6 bases). Germline CDR1 PRHDT, CDR2 FYEKMQ (reference sequence). V gave up 3 bases and J gave up 5 bases, with 11 bases separating them. The CDR3 covers 13 residues. This CDR3 reads CASSFEGENEQYF. For the CDR3, the DNA is TGTGCCAGCAGCTTCGAGGGGGAAAACGAGCAGTACTTC.